The subject of this entry is one TCR beta chain. Its antigen is currently unknown. This sample was included in a study of cytomegalovirus exposure and HLA in healthy donors. Whole-study findings and limits: In a later analysis, CMV-associated beta chains were mostly HLA-associated, it appeared. In a later analysis, TCR beta V- and J-gene trimming showed a link to a missense DCLRE1C variant.

CDR3 length equals 14 residues. Losses at the gene ends were 0 bases for V and 9 bases for J; bases not matched to a gene: 3. Germline V gene lookup returns CDR1 SGHTS and CDR2 YDEGEE. This PCR relied on a set of 60 Vbeta primers and 13 Jbeta primers. Data came from immunoSEQ multiplex PCR; TCRdb stores just in-frame clones and leaves some out. The table lists more than 100,000 clones, 74% of them singletons. This receptor was obtained from a woman between 50 and 59 years old in good health and CMV-seropositive. The gene calls are TRBV5-8 and TRBJ1-6; 7 bases match TRBD1. Material: PBMCs. Here the CDR3 reads CASSLGQGGSPLHF. CDR3 coding DNA: TGTGCCAGCAGCTTGGGACAGGGTGGTTCACCCCTCCACTTT.